A selection of T cell receptor beta chains follows, all from one sample in a study of T-cell memory formation after mild COVID-19. TCRdb recomputed calls from the 5' RACE reads with MiXCR, one row per CDR3 protein. Here the sample spans about 58,000 distinct CDR3 sequences, about a quarter being singletons. Sample: PBMCs or a T cell subset sorted from them (not recorded which). Receptors originate from a man aged 18 to 29 who had mild COVID-19 (a few samples of this study predate the infection). Cell type and time point are not known. Both conserved end residues are part of each CDR3. Each record gives: V gene, J gene, D gene, clone size, CDR3 protein, CDR3 DNA. D genes are given only for firm matches. Not all rows give a size; the values are once, few, many and, for expanded clones, a class.

v_gene: TRBV30; j_gene: TRBJ2-7; d_gene: TRBD1; abundance: few; CDR3aa: CAWSRTGSEQYF; CDR3nt: TGTGCCTGGAGCCGGACAGGGAGCGAGCAGTACTTC
v_gene: TRBV7-2; j_gene: TRBJ2-3; d_gene: TRBD1; abundance: few; CDR3aa: CASSWTGRLTDTQYF; CDR3nt: TGTGCCAGCAGCTGGACAGGGCGCCTCACAGATACGCAGTATTTT
v_gene: TRBV20-1; j_gene: TRBJ1-2; d_gene: NA; abundance: many; CDR3aa: CSARYRGYYGYTF; CDR3nt: TGCAGTGCTAGATATCGGGGCTACTATGGCTACACCTTC
v_gene: TRBV25-1; j_gene: TRBJ2-4; d_gene: NA; abundance: few; CDR3aa: CASSPSPGYKNIQYF; CDR3nt: TGTGCCAGCAGTCCAAGCCCAGGTTACAAAAACATTCAGTACTTC
v_gene: TRBV12-3/TRBV12-4; j_gene: TRBJ2-3; d_gene: TRBD2; abundance: few; CDR3aa: CASSPGGGPTDTQYF; CDR3nt: TGTGCCAGCAGTCCGGGGGGGGGGCCCACAGATACGCAGTATTTT
v_gene: TRBV11-2; j_gene: TRBJ2-3; d_gene: NA; abundance: few; CDR3aa: CASSSLADTQYF; CDR3nt: TGTGCCAGCAGTTCCCTGGCAGATACGCAGTATTTT
v_gene: TRBV4-1; j_gene: TRBJ2-1; d_gene: NA; abundance: few; CDR3aa: CASSPLSPVEQFF; CDR3nt: TGCGCCAGCAGCCCCCTTTCGCCGGTTGAGCAGTTCTTC
v_gene: TRBV12-3/TRBV12-4; j_gene: TRBJ2-1; d_gene: NA; abundance: NA; CDR3aa: CATGAENNEQFF; CDR3nt: TGTGCCACCGGGGCAGAAAACAATGAGCAGTTCTTC
v_gene: TRBV6-2/TRBV6-3; j_gene: TRBJ2-4; d_gene: NA; abundance: NA; CDR3aa: CASSPGQSLAKNIQYF; CDR3nt: TGTGCCAGCAGTCCCGGACAGAGCCTAGCCAAAAACATTCAGTACTTC
v_gene: TRBV15; j_gene: TRBJ2-3; d_gene: NA; abundance: NA; CDR3aa: CATSRDYLTTIPQRDTQYF; CDR3nt: TGTGCCACCAGCAGAGATTATTTAACCACCATCCCTCAAAGGGATACGCAGTATTTT
v_gene: TRBV4-1; j_gene: TRBJ1-2; d_gene: NA; abundance: NA; CDR3aa: CASSQVTDSNYGYTF; CDR3nt: TGCGCCAGCAGCCAAGTAACGGACAGCAACTATGGCTACACCTTC
v_gene: TRBV12-3/TRBV12-4; j_gene: TRBJ2-1; d_gene: TRBD2; abundance: few; CDR3aa: CASSLARGGSPYNEQFF; CDR3nt: TGTGCCAGCAGTTTAGCGCGGGGAGGGTCCCCCTACAATGAGCAGTTCTTC
v_gene: TRBV29-1; j_gene: TRBJ2-3; d_gene: NA; abundance: NA; CDR3aa: CSVEPDGSSTDTQYF; CDR3nt: TGCAGCGTTGAGCCCGACGGATCTAGCACAGATACGCAGTATTTT
v_gene: TRBV7-2; j_gene: TRBJ2-7; d_gene: NA; abundance: NA; CDR3aa: CASSLAFRATYEQYF; CDR3nt: TGTGCCAGCAGCTTAGCCTTTAGGGCAACCTACGAGCAGTACTTC
v_gene: TRBV11-2; j_gene: TRBJ2-1; d_gene: TRBD1; abundance: NA; CDR3aa: CASPELRDRVRNEQFF; CDR3nt: TGTGCCAGCCCTGAGCTCCGGGACAGGGTAAGGAATGAGCAGTTCTTC
v_gene: TRBV7-9; j_gene: TRBJ2-7; d_gene: NA; abundance: NA; CDR3aa: CASSSSGQSYEQYF; CDR3nt: TGTGCCAGCAGCTCATCCGGACAGTCATACGAGCAGTACTTC
v_gene: TRBV6-2/TRBV6-3; j_gene: TRBJ2-1; d_gene: TRBD2; abundance: NA; CDR3aa: CASSYPRLAGGNEQFF; CDR3nt: TGTGCCAGCAGTTACCCTCGACTAGCGGGGGGCAATGAGCAGTTCTTC
v_gene: TRBV10-3; j_gene: TRBJ2-3; d_gene: TRBD1; abundance: few; CDR3aa: CAISEKGQRSTDTQYF; CDR3nt: TGTGCCATCAGTGAGAAGGGACAGAGAAGCACAGATACGCAGTATTTT
v_gene: TRBV29-1; j_gene: TRBJ2-2; d_gene: NA; abundance: few; CDR3aa: CSVFNPTGELFF; CDR3nt: TGCAGCGTTTTTAACCCCACCGGGGAGCTGTTTTTT
v_gene: TRBV6-5; j_gene: TRBJ2-7; d_gene: TRBD2; abundance: few; CDR3aa: CASSYSGGSSYEQYF; CDR3nt: TGTGCCAGCAGTTACTCCGGGGGGAGCTCCTACGAGCAGTACTTC
v_gene: TRBV4-3; j_gene: TRBJ2-1; d_gene: TRBD1; abundance: NA; CDR3aa: CASSQDRDFRGQKNEQFF; CDR3nt: TGCGCCAGCAGCCAAGACCGTGACTTCAGGGGGCAGAAGAATGAGCAGTTCTTC
v_gene: TRBV2; j_gene: TRBJ2-1; d_gene: NA; abundance: few; CDR3aa: CASSRREGYNEQFF; CDR3nt: TGTGCCAGCAGTCGGCGAGAGGGATACAATGAGCAGTTCTTC